This entry describes one T cell receptor (beta chain). Healthy and HIV-negative, the adult donors had no recent acute infections or vaccinations. V was clipped by 2 bases and J by 8 bases, with 18 bases between them. The CDR3 sequence is 15 residues long. The germline CDR1 and CDR2 sequences are SGHAT and FQNNGV. These data belong to a study of shared clonotypes between healthy human individuals. The wider study: The donors, two women and a few men, were aged 18 to 49.

It was around 190 ng DNA, about 30,000 T cell genomes, that sorted-subset replicate PCRs used. Original handling: Filtering of immunoSEQ junctional sequences could not match full-length read filtering. Produced via immunoSEQ multiplex PCR; TCRdb's table is partial and in-frame only. V, J and clone size reflect that table, while D and trimming were determined from the DNA. The data show some 2,500,000 clones, with 93% seen just once and roughly 0.36% held by the top ten. The chain uses TRBV11-2 and TRBJ1-1; weak D call: TRBD1 (5 bases). Input material: naive CD4+ T cells from PBMCs. Documented subset: CD45RA+ positively selected. The clonotype was recovered from a man aged 18-30 years in good health. Some clones in this sample may be carry-over from other donors' samples. CDR3 in amino acids: CASSLLTAGFREAFF. The CDR3 DNA is TGTGCCAGCAGCTTATTAACAGCAGGGTTTAGGGAAGCTTTCTTT.